These 26 T cell receptor beta chains were sequenced from one sample in a study of T cell responses to AZD1222 COVID-19 vaccine. Assay used: immunoSEQ multiplex PCR; TCRdb lists only in-frame clones, some missing. This table holds approximately 100,000 clones, around 95% found once. This specimen consisted of peripheral blood, obtained on day 0 of AZD1222 vaccination. These receptors all come from an adult in good health.

The V call is TRBV7-9, the J call TRBJ2-7, with TRBD2 as a possible D gene (6 bases). V lost 3 bases to trimming and J lost 4 bases, with 13 bases between them. Per germline, CDR1 SEHNR and CDR2 FQNEAQ (reference sequence). CDR3 length equals 14 residues. The DNA for the CDR3 is TGTGCCAGCAGCTTTTACCCGGGGGAGTACGAGCAGTACTTC. Its translation: CASSFYPGEYEQYF.

The chain links TRBV5-1 to TRBJ1-6; D is uncertain. V was trimmed by 2 bases and J by 3 bases, leaving 3 bases between them. Per the germline V gene, CDR1 is SGHRS and CDR2 is YFSETQ. This CDR3 contains 13 residues. The CDR3 bases are TGCGCCAGCAGCTTAGTCTATAATTCACCCCTCCACTTT. It yields the protein CASSLVYNSPLHF.

The chain uses TRBV5-1 and TRBJ2-7; the D gene is possibly TRBD2 (6 bases). Looked up from germline, CDR1 is SGHRS and CDR2 is YFSETQ. Deletions cut 3 bases from V and 6 bases from J, with 10 bases between. This CDR3 has 12 amino acids. The CDR3 sequence is CASSSAGSEQYF. The CDR3 nucleotides read TGCGCCAGCAGCTCGGCGGGGTCCGAGCAGTACTTC.

The chain uses TRBV3-1 (or the pseudogene TRBV3-2) and TRBJ1-1; TRBD1 agrees at 8 bases. This CDR3 spans 14 amino acids. Trimming removed 3 bases from V and 8 bases from J; junction bases left unmatched: 8. CDR1 and CDR2 (germline): LGHDT, YNNKEL (reference sequence). For the CDR3, the DNA is TGTGCCAGCAGCCACCCGGGACAGGCTGGGGAAGCTTTCTTT. Residues: CASSHPGQAGEAFF.

V and J are TRBV28 and TRBJ2-5; D is undetermined. This CDR3 is built from 14 residues. Trimming removed 6 bases from V and 7 bases from J, with 18 bases in between. In germline, CDR1 is MDHEN, CDR2 SYDVKM. The CDR3 sequence: CASSRAGSQRTQYF. The CDR3 nucleotides are TGTGCCAGCAGCCGAGCCGGGTCCCAAAGGACCCAGTACTTC.

The chain recombines TRBV2 with TRBJ1-1; D remains ambiguous. Trimming removed 5 bases from V and 2 bases from J, with 9 bases in between. Germline CDR1 reads SNHLY; CDR2 reads FYNNEI. The CDR3 is 13 residues long. The CDR3 spells CASSPSGNTEAFF. The DNA for the CDR3 is TGTGCCAGCAGTCCCTCTGGAAACACTGAAGCTTTCTTT.

This clone was recorded only once. The gene calls are TRBV2 and TRBJ2-5; 8 positions match TRBD2. There are 15 residues in the CDR3. Trimming at V came to 4 bases and at J to 4 bases, leaving 8 bases not matched to a gene. Germline V CDR1 and CDR2: SNHLY, FYNNEI. The chain's CDR3 is CASSASGGHGETQYF. The CDR3 nucleotides are TGTGCCAGCAGTGCCAGCGGGGGCCACGGAGAGACCCAGTACTTC.

This chain connects TRBV27 to TRBJ1-5; D not certain. V was trimmed by 5 bases and J by 7 bases, leaving 9 bases between them. CDR1 and CDR2 (germline): MNHEY, SMNVEV (reference sequence). This CDR3 contains 12 residues. CDR3 sequence reads: CASSGAGQPQHF. The CDR3 coding sequence is TGTGCCAGCAGTGGAGCGGGCCAGCCCCAGCATTTT.

The chain joins TRBV11-2 to TRBJ1-4, with 7 positions matching TRBD1. This CDR3 is 17 amino acids long. Trimming at V came to 5 bases and at J to 5 bases, leaving 14 bases not matched to a gene. CDR1 and CDR2 from the germline V gene are SGHAT and FQNNGV. This CDR3 is CASSPGGRQGLNEKLFF. The CDR3 nucleotides are TGTGCCAGCAGCCCAGGAGGACGACAGGGCTTAAATGAAAAACTGTTTTTT.

The chain uses TRBV5-1 and TRBJ2-3, with D possibly matching TRBD2 (6 bases). The CDR3 has 14 residues. The V gene lost 0 bases and the J gene lost 2 bases, with 7 bases spanning the gap. The V gene's germline CDR1 is SGHRS and CDR2 YFSETQ. The CDR3 region has the DNA TGCGCCAGCAGCTTGGAGCGGGTCACAGATACGCAGTATTTT. It specifies CASSLERVTDTQYF.

This sequence joins TRBV7-2 and TRBJ1-2; 8 bases line up with TRBD1. The CDR3 runs 16 residues. The germline V gene has CDR1 SGHTA and CDR2 FQGNSA. The V segment lost 5 bases and the J segment 3 bases; nucleotides outside the gene matches: 11. In DNA form, the CDR3 reads TGTGCCAGCAGCCCCCGGACAGGGCTCGGGGACTATGGCTACACCTTC. This encodes CASSPRTGLGDYGYTF.

Turning to this clone: The junction does not match germline at one end; this may be a read error. The chain is built from TRBV6-5 and TRBJ2-3; no clear D gene. The CDR3 totals 12 residues. Germline values: CDR1 MNHEY, CDR2 SVGAGI. DNA for the CDR3: TGTGCCAGCAGCTACTCAATAGAGGCGCAGTATTTT. Protein product: CASSYSIEAQYF.

J is TRBJ2-7 and V is TRBV4-3; a possible D gene is TRBD1 (6 bases). The germline V gene encodes CDR1 LGHNA and CDR2 YSLEER. V dropped 1 base and J dropped 5 bases, with 15 bases sitting between them. The CDR3 totals 15 residues. This chain's CDR3 is CASSQGNRVVDEQYF. CDR3 sequence (DNA): TGCGCCAGCAGCCAAGGAAACAGGGTTGTCGACGAGCAGTACTTC.

CDR3 sequence (DNA): TGCAGTGCGAGTACAGGGGGCGTAAGTTTGCATCAGCCCCAGCATTTT. It translates to CSASTGGVSLHQPQHF. The V gene is TRBV20-1, the J gene TRBJ1-5; 9 bases agree with TRBD1. CDR1 DFQATT and CDR2 SNEGSKA come from the germline V gene (reference sequence). Trimming removed 6 bases from V and 5 bases from J; junction bases left unmatched: 14. The CDR3 runs 16 residues.

This sequence joins TRBV27 and TRBJ2-7, with TRBD2 matching 7 bases. Germline CDR1 and CDR2: MNHEY and SMNVEV (reference sequence). V was clipped by 3 bases and J by 5 bases; unmatched bases: 7. The length of the CDR3 is 14 residues. The CDR3 DNA reads TGTGCCAGCAGTTTGAGAGGGGACTACCACGAGCAGTACTTC. Encoded protein: CASSLRGDYHEQYF.

The chain joins TRBV16 to TRBJ1-1; D perhaps matches TRBD1 (5 bases). The V end lost 4 bases, the J end lost 8 bases, and 23 bases lay between the germline ends. Germline V lookup: CDR1 KGHSY, CDR2 FQNENV. This CDR3 is 16 amino acids long. The CDR3 DNA sequence: TGTGCCAGCAGCCTATCCTCCGGGATGGCAGGGACCGAAGCTTTCTTT. Protein: CASSLSSGMAGTEAFF.

The chain carries TRBV5-1 and TRBJ1-3; D is undetermined. CDR3 length: 14 amino acids. CDR1 is SGHRS and CDR2 is YFSETQ in the germline V gene. Trimming pared 3 bases from V and 4 bases from J, leaving 11 bases between. The CDR3 nucleotides are TGCGCCAGCAGCTCAACCGGGATGGGAAACACCATATATTTT. It codes for CASSSTGMGNTIYF.

The V and J genes are TRBV2 and TRBJ1-3; no definite D call. CDR3 length: 13 residues. V was trimmed by 3 bases and J by 7 bases, leaving 10 bases between them. Germline CDR1 is SNHLY and CDR2 is FYNNEI. The CDR3, as DNA: TGTGCCAGCAGTGACATGGGGATGAACACCATATATTTT. Its translation: CASSDMGMNTIYF. Full variable domain (remainder filled in from reference TRBV2 and TRBJ1-3): EPEVTQTPSHQVTQMGQEVILRCVPISNHLYFYWYRQILGQKVEFLVSFYNNEISEKSEIFDDQFSVERPDGSNFTLKIRSTKLEDSAMYFCASSDMGMNTIYFGEGSWLTVV.

The chain is built from TRBV5-7 and TRBJ1-4, with a weak D call TRBD1 (5 bases). TRBV5-7 is identified as an open reading frame with a role that is uncertain. This CDR3 contains 15 residues. With 0 bases removed from V and 5 bases from J, the gap between germline ends came to 11 bases. CDR3 DNA sequence: TGTGCCAGCAGCTTGGTTCGGGGGTCGAATGAAAAACTGTTTTTT. Its translation: CASSLVRGSNEKLFF.

The chain has TRBV7-2 and TRBJ1-3; no firm D call. The CDR3 contains 14 residues. Deletions cut 3 bases from V and 0 bases from J, with 6 bases between. Germline V gives CDR1 SGHTA, CDR2 FQGNSA. CDR3 residues: CASSFLNSGNTIYF. CDR3 sequence (DNA): TGTGCCAGCAGCTTCCTGAACTCTGGAAACACCATATATTTT. The whole variable domain, remainder taken from reference TRBV7-2 and TRBJ1-3, is GAGVSQSPSNKVTEKGKDVELRCDPISGHTALYWYRQSLGQGLEFLIYFQGNSAPDKSGLPSDRFSAERTGGSVSTLTIQRTQQEDSAVYLCASSFLNSGNTIYFGEGSWLTVV.

The J gene is TRBJ1-1, the V gene TRBV6-5, with D perhaps TRBD1 (5 bases). Trimming left V 3 bases short and J 1 base short, with 9 bases between. Germline lookup yields CDR1 MNHEY and CDR2 SVGAGI. The CDR3 loop spans 14 amino acids. The CDR3 DNA follows: TGTGCCAGCAGTTATGGCAGGGCGAACACTGAAGCTTTCTTT. Residues: CASSYGRANTEAFF.

The rearrangement joins TRBV11-2 to TRBJ1-4; D ambiguous. Trimming pared 0 bases from V and 5 bases from J, leaving 7 bases between. Germline V gives CDR1 SGHAT, CDR2 FQNNGV. CDR3 length equals 14 residues. The CDR3 protein is CASSLDLQNEKLFF. CDR3 nucleotides: TGTGCCAGCAGCTTAGATCTTCAGAATGAAAAACTGTTTTTT.

The chain carries TRBV6-1 and TRBJ2-7, with 8 bases aligning to TRBD2. J lost 2 bases, V lost 1 base, and 4 bases had no gene match. CDR1 and CDR2 (germline): MNHNS, SASEGT. The CDR3 length is 15 residues. As DNA, the CDR3 is TGTGCCAGCAGTGAAGGAAGCGGGGGACCCTACGAGCAGTACTTC. It specifies CASSEGSGGPYEQYF.

V is TRBV28 and J is TRBJ1-1, with D tentatively TRBD1 (6 bases). This CDR3 has 13 residues. V lost 5 bases to trimming and J lost 1 base, with 8 bases between them. CDR1 is MDHEN and CDR2 is SYDVKM in the germline V gene. Written as DNA, the CDR3 is TGTGCCAGCAGTCGGGGGCCGAACACTGAAGCTTTCTTT. This encodes CASSRGPNTEAFF.

The chain has TRBV6-5 and TRBJ2-2, with D unclear. In germline, CDR1 is MNHEY, CDR2 SVGAGI. Trimming took 2 bases from V and 3 from J, leaving 7 bases between them. The CDR3 spans 14 residues. The CDR3 nucleotides are TGTGCCAGCAGTTACGACGGATACACCGGGGAGCTGTTTTTT. It is translated as CASSYDGYTGELFF.

The chain uses TRBV2 and TRBJ2-7, with no clear D. Trimming cost V 3 bases and J 1 base, with 7 bases left between them. The CDR3 extends over 13 amino acids. Germline CDR1 reads SNHLY; CDR2 reads FYNNEI. CDR3 coding DNA: TGTGCCAGCAGTGAGAGTGGTTCCTACGAGCAGTACTTC. This translates into CASSESGSYEQYF.